This record looks at one T cell receptor (beta chain) sequence and its context. Those who participated ranged in age from about 18 to 89 years and resided in under 25 US areas. This specimen comes from a study of blood T cell repertoires in COVID-19. Overall study context: Acute-phase and convalescent COVID-19 samples originated in the United States, Italy and Spain.

Original data processing: Reference gene primer amplification gave estimated nucleated cell counts. Measured with immunoSEQ multiplex PCR; TCRdb has only the in-frame clones, and not every one. That table supplies the V and J calls and clone size; D and trimming were determined from the DNA. The sample yields roughly 250,000 clones, 80% to 90% seen once. Trimming took off 3 bases at V and 4 bases at J, with 21 bases between the two ends. CDR3 size: 16 residues. Germline V gene sequence: CDR1 DFQATT, CDR2 SNEGSKA (reference sequence). The rearrangement joins TRBV20-1 to TRBJ2-5, with D possibly TRBD1 on 6 matching bases. This receptor was taken from a woman between 40 and 55 years old who had been exposed to COVID-19. Sequencing was carried out using PBMCs or T cells enriched from blood (not recorded which). The CDR3 coding sequence is TGCAGTGCTAGTAAATTACAGGGAAGTGGGGGAGAGACCCAGTACTTC. Protein sequence: CSASKLQGSGGETQYF.